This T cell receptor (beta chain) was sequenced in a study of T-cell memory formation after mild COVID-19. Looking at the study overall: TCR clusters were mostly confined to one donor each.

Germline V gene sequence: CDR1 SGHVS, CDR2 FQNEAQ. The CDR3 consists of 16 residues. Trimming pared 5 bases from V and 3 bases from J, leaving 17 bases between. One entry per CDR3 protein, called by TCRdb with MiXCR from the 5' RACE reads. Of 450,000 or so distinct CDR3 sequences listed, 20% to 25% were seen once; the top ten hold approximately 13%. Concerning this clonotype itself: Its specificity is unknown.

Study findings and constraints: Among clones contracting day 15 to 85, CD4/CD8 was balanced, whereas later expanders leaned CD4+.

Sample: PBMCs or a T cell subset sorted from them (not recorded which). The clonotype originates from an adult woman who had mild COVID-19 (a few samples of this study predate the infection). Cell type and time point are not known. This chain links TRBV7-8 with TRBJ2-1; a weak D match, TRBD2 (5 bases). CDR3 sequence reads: CASSPGEGYYYNEQFF. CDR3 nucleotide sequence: TGTGCCAGCAGCCCAGGTGAGGGATATTACTACAATGAGCAGTTCTTC. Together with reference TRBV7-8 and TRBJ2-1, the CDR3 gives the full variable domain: GAGVSQSPRYKVAKRGQDVALRCDPISGHVSLFWYQQALGQGPEFLTYFQNEAQLDKSGLPSDRFFAERPEGSVSTLKIQRTQQEDSAVYLCASSPGEGYYYNEQFFGPGTRLTVL.